The next 14 T cell receptor beta chains were all read from a single sample in a study of blood T cell repertoires in COVID-19. TCRdb's copy holds only in-frame clones and misses some; the assay was immunoSEQ multiplex PCR. The repertoire holds 40,000 to 65,000 clones, with roughly three quarters as singletons. Sequences were obtained from peripheral blood. Source of these receptors: a human donor with active or convalescent COVID-19. The donor label of this sample is uncertain.

The V and J genes are TRBV12-3 or TRBV12-4 and TRBJ1-4, with 7 bases fitting TRBD1. V trimming: 4 bases; J trimming: 8 bases; junction bases outside the gene matches: 4. The CDR3 has 13 amino acids. CDR3 sequence: CASSSLQGEKLFF. Written as DNA, the CDR3 is TGTGCCAGCAGTTCCTTACAGGGGGAAAAACTGTTTTTT.

The chain is built from TRBV24-1 and TRBJ1-5; D might be TRBD1 (6 bases). The ends were cut back, 6 bases at V and 4 bases at J, with 15 bases in the middle. The CDR3 is 15 amino acids. CDR1 and CDR2 from the germline V gene are KGHDR and SFDVKD. The DNA of the CDR3 is TGTGCCACCAGTCAGAGGGGCAGGGGTAATCAGCCCCAGCATTTT. It specifies CATSQRGRGNQPQHF.

The V gene is TRBV19, the J gene TRBJ2-5; possible D gene TRBD2, 6 bases. From germline, CDR1 is LNHDA and CDR2 SQIVND (reference sequence). Trimming cost V 7 bases and J 1 base, with 16 bases left between them. The CDR3 spans 15 residues. The CDR3 here is CASKVRGSPQETQYF. Written as DNA, the CDR3 is TGTGCCAGTAAGGTGCGGGGAAGCCCCCAAGAGACCCAGTACTTC.

This chain links TRBV19 with TRBJ1-1; tentatively, D is TRBD1 (5 bases). CDR1 and CDR2 (germline): LNHDA, SQIVND (reference sequence). Trimming cost V 6 bases and J 5 bases, with 13 bases left between them. This CDR3 region has 13 residues. CDR3 in amino acids: CASREAGWTEAFF. The CDR3 nucleotides read TGTGCCAGTAGAGAGGCAGGGTGGACTGAAGCTTTCTTT.

This chain connects TRBV2 to TRBJ2-3; 8 positions match TRBD2. With 3 bases clipped from V and 5 bases from J, the junction kept 7 bases outside the gene matches. CDR1 is SNHLY and CDR2 is FYNNEI in the germline V gene. The CDR3 loop spans 15 amino acids. The CDR3 bases are TGTGCCAGCAGTGATGCTAGCGGGCCATTAGATACGCAGTATTTT. Translation gives CASSDASGPLDTQYF.

The chain is built from TRBV20-1 and TRBJ2-1; 7 bases line up with TRBD2. The length of the CDR3 is 11 residues. Trimming took 3 bases from V and 15 from J; bases not matched to a gene: 8. Germline CDR1 is DFQATT and CDR2 is SNEGSKA (reference sequence). The CDR3 reads CSASREDLGFF. As DNA, the CDR3 is TGCAGTGCTAGTCGGGAGGATTTGGGGTTCTTC.

The chain recombines TRBV19 with TRBJ2-3; perhaps TRBD2 as D (5 bases). V was clipped by 5 bases and J by 0 bases, with 9 bases between them. Germline CDR1 LNHDA, CDR2 SQIVND (reference sequence). CDR3 length: 14 amino acids. CDR3 in DNA: TGTGCCAGTAGTGCGGGTTCTAGCACAGATACGCAGTATTTT. Encoded protein: CASSAGSSTDTQYF.

The J gene is TRBJ1-5, the V gene TRBV12-5; D gene uncertain. CDR1 and CDR2 from the germline V gene are LGHNT and FRNRAP. The CDR3 loop spans 13 amino acids. The V gene lost 1 base and the J gene lost 6 bases, with 7 bases spanning the gap. Here the CDR3 reads CASGLGAAQPQHF. The CDR3 coding sequence is TGTGCTAGTGGTTTGGGGGCCGCTCAGCCCCAGCATTTT.

This chain uses TRBV7-9 with TRBJ1-6, with D hard to call. This CDR3 has 12 residues. Germline V lookup: CDR1 SEHNR, CDR2 FQNEAQ (reference sequence). V lost 8 bases and J 5 bases, leaving 7 bases between the germline ends. Here the CDR3 reads CASGINNSPLHF. The CDR3 DNA reads TGTGCCAGCGGCATTAATAATTCACCCCTCCACTTT.

The rearrangement uses TRBV28 and TRBJ2-7; TRBD2 might be the D (5 bases). Trimming removed 5 bases from V and 7 bases from J, with 15 bases in between. CDR3 length equals 13 residues. Germline assignment: CDR1 MDHEN and CDR2 SYDVKM. The DNA of the CDR3 is TGTGCCAGCAGTAGACGGGATCCGGGAGAGCAGTACTTC. Amino acids: CASSRRDPGEQYF. The whole variable domain, remainder taken from reference TRBV28 and TRBJ2-7, is DVKVTQSSRYLVKRTGEKVFLECVQDMDHENMFWYRQDPGLGLRLIYFSYDVKMKEKGDIPEGYSVSREKKERFSLILESASTNQTSMYLCASSRRDPGEQYFGPGTRLTVT.

This chain connects TRBV11-3 to TRBJ1-6, with TRBD1 as a possible D gene (5 bases). The CDR3 spans 15 residues. V lost 5 bases to trimming and J lost 6 bases, with 14 bases between them. Germline V lookup: CDR1 SGHNT, CDR2 YENEEA. The CDR3 DNA sequence: TGTGCCAGCAGCCCAGGGACTGCGGCTAATTCACCCCTCCACTTT. Its translation is CASSPGTAANSPLHF.

Concerning this clone itself: A junction boundary mismatches the germline segment, possibly from a read error. The V call is TRBV6-5, the J call TRBJ1-1; no clear D. Germline V gene sequence: CDR1 MNHEY, CDR2 SVGAGI. The CDR3 sequence is 11 residues long. As DNA, the CDR3 is TGTGCCAGCAGAATTAACAGTGAAGCTTTCTTT. Its translation is CASRINSEAFF.

The rearrangement joins TRBV4-3 to TRBJ1-1; D is uncertain. Trimming shortened V by 0 bases and J by 1 base, and 3 bases separated the two germline ends. CDR3 size: 13 residues. Germline CDR1 is LGHNA and CDR2 is YSLEER. CDR3: CASSQDKNTEAFF. CDR3 coding DNA: TGCGCCAGCAGCCAAGACAAGAACACTGAAGCTTTCTTT.

The CDR3 DNA follows: TGTGCCAGTAGTATAGGGGCAGTGAGTGAAAAACTGTTTTTT. This translates into CASSIGAVSEKLFF. This chain joins TRBV19 and TRBJ1-4; D remains ambiguous. The germline gives CDR1 LNHDA, CDR2 SQIVND (reference sequence). This CDR3 is built from 14 residues. Trimming removed 1 base from V and 7 bases from J, with 10 bases in between.